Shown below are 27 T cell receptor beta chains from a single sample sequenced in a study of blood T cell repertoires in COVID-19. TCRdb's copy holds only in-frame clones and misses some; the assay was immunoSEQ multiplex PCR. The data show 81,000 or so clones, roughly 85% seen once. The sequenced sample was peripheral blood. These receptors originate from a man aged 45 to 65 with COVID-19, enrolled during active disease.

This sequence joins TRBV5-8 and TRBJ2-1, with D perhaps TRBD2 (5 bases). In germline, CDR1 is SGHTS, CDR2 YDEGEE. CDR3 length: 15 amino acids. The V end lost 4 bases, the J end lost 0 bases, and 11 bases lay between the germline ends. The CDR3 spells CASSQDWSSYNEQFF. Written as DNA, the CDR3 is TGTGCCAGCAGCCAGGACTGGAGCTCCTACAATGAGCAGTTCTTC.

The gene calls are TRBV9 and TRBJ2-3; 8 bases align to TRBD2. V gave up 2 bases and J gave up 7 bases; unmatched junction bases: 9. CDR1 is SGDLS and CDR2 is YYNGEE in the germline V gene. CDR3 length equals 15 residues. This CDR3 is CASSVGSGSVNTQYF. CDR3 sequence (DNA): TGTGCCAGCAGCGTTGGGAGCGGGAGTGTCAATACGCAGTATTTT.

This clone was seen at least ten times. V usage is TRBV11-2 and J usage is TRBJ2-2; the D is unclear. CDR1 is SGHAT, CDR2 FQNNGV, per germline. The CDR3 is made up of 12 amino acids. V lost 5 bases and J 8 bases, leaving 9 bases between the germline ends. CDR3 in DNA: TGTGCCAGCAGCCCTAGTTTAGGGGAGCTGTTTTTT. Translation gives CASSPSLGELFF.

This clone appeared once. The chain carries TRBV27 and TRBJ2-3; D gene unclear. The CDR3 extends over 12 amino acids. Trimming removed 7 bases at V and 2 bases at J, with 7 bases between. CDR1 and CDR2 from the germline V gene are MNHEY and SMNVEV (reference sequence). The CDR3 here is CASTGFTDTQYF. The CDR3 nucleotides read TGTGCCAGCACAGGCTTCACAGATACGCAGTATTTT.

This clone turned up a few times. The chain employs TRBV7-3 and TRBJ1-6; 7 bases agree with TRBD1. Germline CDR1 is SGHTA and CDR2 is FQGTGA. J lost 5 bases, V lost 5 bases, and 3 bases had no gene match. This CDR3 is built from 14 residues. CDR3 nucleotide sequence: TGTGCCAGCAGCGAGACAGGGAATAATTCACCCCTCCACTTT. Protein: CASSETGNNSPLHF. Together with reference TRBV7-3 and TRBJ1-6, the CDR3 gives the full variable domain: GAGVSQTPSNKVTEKGKYVELRCDPISGHTALYWYRQSLGQGPEFLIYFQGTGAADDSGLPNDRFFAVRPEGSVSTLKIQRTERGDSAVYLCASSETGNNSPLHFGNGTRLTVT.

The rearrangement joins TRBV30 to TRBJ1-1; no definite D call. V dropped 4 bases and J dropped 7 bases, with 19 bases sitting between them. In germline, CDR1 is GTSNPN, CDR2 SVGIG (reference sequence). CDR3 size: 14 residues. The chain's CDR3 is CAWTGLLPQVEAFF. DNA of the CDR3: TGTGCCTGGACTGGCCTCCTTCCCCAGGTTGAAGCTTTCTTT.

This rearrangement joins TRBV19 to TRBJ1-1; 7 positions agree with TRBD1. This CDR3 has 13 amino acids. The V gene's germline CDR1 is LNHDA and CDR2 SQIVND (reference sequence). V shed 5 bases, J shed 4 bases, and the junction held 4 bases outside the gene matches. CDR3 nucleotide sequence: TGTGCCAGTAGTGACAGGGTGGGCACTGAAGCTTTCTTT. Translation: CASSDRVGTEAFF. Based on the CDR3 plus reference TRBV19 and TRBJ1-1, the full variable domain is DGGITQSPKYLFRKEGQNVTLSCEQNLNHDAMYWYRQDPGQGLRLIYYSQIVNDFQKGDIAEGYSVSREKKESFPLTVTSAQKNPTAFYLCASSDRVGTEAFFGQGTRLTVV.

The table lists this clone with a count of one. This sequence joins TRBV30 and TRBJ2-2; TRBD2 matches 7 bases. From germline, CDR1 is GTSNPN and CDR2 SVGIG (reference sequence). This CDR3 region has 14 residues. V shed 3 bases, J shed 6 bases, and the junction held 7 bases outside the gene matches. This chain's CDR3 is CAWSDGLVAGELFF. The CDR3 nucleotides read TGTGCCTGGAGCGACGGACTAGTTGCCGGGGAGCTGTTTTTT. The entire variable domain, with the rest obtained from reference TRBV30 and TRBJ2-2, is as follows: SQTIHQWPATLVQPVGSPLSLECTVEGTSNPNLYWYRQAAGRGLQLLFYSVGIGQISSEVPQNLSASRPQDRQFILSSKKLLLSDSGFYLCAWSDGLVAGELFFGEGSRLTVL.

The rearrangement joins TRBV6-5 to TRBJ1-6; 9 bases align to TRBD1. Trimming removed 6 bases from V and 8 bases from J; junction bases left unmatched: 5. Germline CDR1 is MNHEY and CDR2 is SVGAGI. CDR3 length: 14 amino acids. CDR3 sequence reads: CASSGQGSDSPLHF. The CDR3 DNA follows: TGTGCCAGCAGCGGACAGGGGTCGGATTCACCCCTCCACTTT.

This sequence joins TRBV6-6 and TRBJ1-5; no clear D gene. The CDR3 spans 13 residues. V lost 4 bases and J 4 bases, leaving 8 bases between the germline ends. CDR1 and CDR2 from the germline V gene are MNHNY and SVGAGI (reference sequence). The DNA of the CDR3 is TGTGCCAGCAGTTTGACATTTAATCAGCCCCAGCATTTT. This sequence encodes CASSLTFNQPQHF.

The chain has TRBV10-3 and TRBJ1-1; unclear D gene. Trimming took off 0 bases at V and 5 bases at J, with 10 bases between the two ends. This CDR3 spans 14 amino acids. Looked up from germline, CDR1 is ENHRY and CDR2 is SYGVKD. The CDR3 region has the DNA TGTGCCATCAGTGAGTCAATCGGAGGGACTGAAGCTTTCTTT. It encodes CAISESIGGTEAFF.

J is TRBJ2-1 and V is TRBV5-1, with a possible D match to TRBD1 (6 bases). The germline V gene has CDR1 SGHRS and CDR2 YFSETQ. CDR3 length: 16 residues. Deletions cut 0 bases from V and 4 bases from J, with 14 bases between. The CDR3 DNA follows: TGCGCCAGCAGCTTGGTTGGGGGCGTGGGGTACAATGAGCAGTTCTTC. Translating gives CASSLVGGVGYNEQFF. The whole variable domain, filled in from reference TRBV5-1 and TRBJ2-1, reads KAGVTQTPRYLIKTRGQQVTLSCSPISGHRSVSWYQQTPGQGLQFLFEYFSETQRNKGNFPGRFSGRQFSNSRSEMNVSTLELGDSALYLCASSLVGGVGYNEQFFGPGTRLTVL.

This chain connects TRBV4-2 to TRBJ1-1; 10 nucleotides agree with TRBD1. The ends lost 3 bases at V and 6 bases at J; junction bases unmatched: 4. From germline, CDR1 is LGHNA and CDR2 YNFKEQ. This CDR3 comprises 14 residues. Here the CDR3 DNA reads TGTGCCAGCAGCCAGAACGACAGGGGGCCTGAAGCTTTCTTT. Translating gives CASSQNDRGPEAFF.

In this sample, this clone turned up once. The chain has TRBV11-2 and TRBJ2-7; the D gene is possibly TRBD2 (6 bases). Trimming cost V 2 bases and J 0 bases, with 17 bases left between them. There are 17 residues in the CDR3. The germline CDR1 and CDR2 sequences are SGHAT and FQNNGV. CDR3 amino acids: CASSLPSPTSSSYEQYF. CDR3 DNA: TGTGCCAGCAGCTTACCGAGCCCGACTAGTAGCTCCTACGAGCAGTACTTC.

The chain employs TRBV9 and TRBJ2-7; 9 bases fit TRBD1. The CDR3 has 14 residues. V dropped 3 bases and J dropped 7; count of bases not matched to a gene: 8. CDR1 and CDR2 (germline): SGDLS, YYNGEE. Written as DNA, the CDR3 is TGTGCCAGCAGCGGACCACAGGGGGCGGGGGAGCAGTACTTC. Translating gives CASSGPQGAGEQYF.

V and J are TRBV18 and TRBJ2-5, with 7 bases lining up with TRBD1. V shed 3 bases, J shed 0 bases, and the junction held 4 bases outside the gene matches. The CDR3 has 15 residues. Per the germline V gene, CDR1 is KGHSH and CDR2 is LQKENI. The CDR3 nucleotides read TGTGCCAGCTCACCCAGACAGGGTGACCAAGAGACCCAGTACTTC. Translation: CASSPRQGDQETQYF. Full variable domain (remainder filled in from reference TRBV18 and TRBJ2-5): NAGVMQNPRHLVRRRGQEARLRCSPMKGHSHVYWYRQLPEEGLKFMVYLQKENIIDESGMPKERFSAEFPKEGPSILRIQQVVRGDSAAYFCASSPRQGDQETQYFGPGTRLLVL.

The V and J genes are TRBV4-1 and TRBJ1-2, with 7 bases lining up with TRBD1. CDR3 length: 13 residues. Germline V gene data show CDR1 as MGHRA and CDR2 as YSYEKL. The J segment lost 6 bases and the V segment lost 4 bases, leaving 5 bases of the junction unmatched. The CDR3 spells CASSRTGPNGYTF. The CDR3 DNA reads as TGCGCCAGCAGCCGGACAGGACCAAATGGCTACACCTTC.

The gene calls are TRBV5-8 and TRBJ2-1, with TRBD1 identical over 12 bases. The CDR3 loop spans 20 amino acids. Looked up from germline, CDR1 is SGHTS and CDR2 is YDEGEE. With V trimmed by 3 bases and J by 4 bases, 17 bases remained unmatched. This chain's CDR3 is CASSSIYGTGGSRTYNEQFF. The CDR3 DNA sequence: TGTGCCAGCAGCTCGATCTACGGGACAGGGGGCTCGAGAACTTACAATGAGCAGTTCTTC.

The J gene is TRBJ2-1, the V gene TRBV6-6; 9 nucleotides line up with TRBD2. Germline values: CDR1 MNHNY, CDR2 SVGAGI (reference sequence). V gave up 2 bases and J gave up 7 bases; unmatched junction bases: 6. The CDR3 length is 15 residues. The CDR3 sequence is CASSYVAGVGNEQFF. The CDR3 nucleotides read TGTGCCAGCAGTTACGTAGCGGGAGTGGGTAATGAGCAGTTCTTC.

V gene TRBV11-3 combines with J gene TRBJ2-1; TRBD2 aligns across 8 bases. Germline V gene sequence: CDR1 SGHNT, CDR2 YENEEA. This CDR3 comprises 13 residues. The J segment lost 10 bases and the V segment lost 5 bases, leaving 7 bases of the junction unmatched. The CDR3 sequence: CASSPGASGEQFF. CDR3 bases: TGTGCCAGCAGCCCTGGGGCTAGCGGGGAGCAGTTCTTC. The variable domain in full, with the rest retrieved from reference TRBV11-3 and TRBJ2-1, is EAGVVQSPRYKIIEKKQPVAFWCNPISGHNTLYWYLQNLGQGPELLIRYENEEAVDDSQLPKDRFSAERLKGVDSTLKIQPAELGDSAVYLCASSPGASGEQFFGPGTRLTVL.

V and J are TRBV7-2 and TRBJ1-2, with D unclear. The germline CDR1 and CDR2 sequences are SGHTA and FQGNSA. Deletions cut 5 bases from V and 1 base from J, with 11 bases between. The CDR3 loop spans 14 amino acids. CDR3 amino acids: CASSEQVDNYGYTF. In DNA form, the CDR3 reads TGTGCCAGCAGCGAGCAGGTGGATAACTATGGCTACACCTTC.

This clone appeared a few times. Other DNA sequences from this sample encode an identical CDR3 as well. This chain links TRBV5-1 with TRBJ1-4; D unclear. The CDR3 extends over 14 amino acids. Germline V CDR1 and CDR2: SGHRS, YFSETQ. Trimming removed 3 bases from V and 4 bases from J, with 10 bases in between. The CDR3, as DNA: TGCGCCAGCAGCTCCGACACGGTTAATGAAAAACTGTTTTTT. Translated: CASSSDTVNEKLFF.

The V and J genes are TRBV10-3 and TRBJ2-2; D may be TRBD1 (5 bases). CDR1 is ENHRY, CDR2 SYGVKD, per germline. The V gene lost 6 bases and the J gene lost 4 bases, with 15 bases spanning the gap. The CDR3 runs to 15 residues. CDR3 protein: CAISTDTRLTGELFF. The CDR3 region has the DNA TGTGCCATCAGCACGGACACGAGACTCACCGGGGAGCTGTTTTTT.

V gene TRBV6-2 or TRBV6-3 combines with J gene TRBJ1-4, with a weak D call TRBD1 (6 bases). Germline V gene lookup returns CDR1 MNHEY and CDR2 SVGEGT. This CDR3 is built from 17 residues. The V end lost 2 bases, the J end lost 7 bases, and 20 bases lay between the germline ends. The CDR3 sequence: CASSYRPGTPGSEKLFF. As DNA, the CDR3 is TGTGCCAGCAGTTACCGCCCCGGGACACCGGGGAGTGAAAAACTGTTTTTT.

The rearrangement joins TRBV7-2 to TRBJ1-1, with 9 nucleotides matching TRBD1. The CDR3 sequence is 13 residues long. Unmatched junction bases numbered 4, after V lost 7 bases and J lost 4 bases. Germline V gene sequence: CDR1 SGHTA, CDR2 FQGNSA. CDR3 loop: CASTQGAGTEAFF. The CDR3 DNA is TGTGCCAGCACACAGGGGGCGGGCACTGAAGCTTTCTTT.

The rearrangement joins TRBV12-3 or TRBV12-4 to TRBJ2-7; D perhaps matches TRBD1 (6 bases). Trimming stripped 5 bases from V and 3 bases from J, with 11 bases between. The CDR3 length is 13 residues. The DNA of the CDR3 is TGTGCCAGCAGTCAGGGACAACACTACGAGCAGTACTTC. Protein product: CASSQGQHYEQYF.

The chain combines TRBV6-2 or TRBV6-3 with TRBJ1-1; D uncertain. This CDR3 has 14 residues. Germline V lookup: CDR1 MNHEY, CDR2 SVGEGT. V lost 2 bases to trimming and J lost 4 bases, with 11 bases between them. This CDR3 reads CASSYPPGGTEAFF. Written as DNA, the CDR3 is TGTGCCAGCAGTTACCCCCCAGGTGGCACTGAAGCTTTCTTT.